A single sample gave rise to the 5 T cell receptor beta chains below, sequenced in a study of T cells in Graves' hyperthyroidism and ophthalmopathy (dated by TCRdb to the late 2010s). The library came from multiplex PCR. TCRdb records Illumina HiSeq 2000 as the sequencer. TCR beta CDR3 regions were amplified from RNA transcripts. For the first round of RT-PCR on the TCR CDR3, the HTBI primer set was used together with the Qiagen OneStep RT-PCR kit. TCRdb applied fastp at Q25 and MiXCR to the public reads, then kept only in-frame beta chains. Records with the same CDR3 protein are collapsed into one entry carrying the most frequent genes and DNA. The table for this sample lists about 410,000 distinct CDR3 sequences; about 15% of them were counted only once. 15% to 20% of the sample is held by the ten biggest clonotypes. Sample: blood. These receptors came from a woman aged 30 to 39 with Graves' ophthalmopathy.

The rearrangement uses TRBV15 and TRBJ2-1, with D hard to call. The V end was cut by 5 bases, the J end by 2 bases, with 7 bases between. The V gene's germline CDR1 is LNHNV and CDR2 YYDKDF (reference sequence). The CDR3 has 13 residues. CDR3 coding DNA: TGTGCCACCAGCCCAGTCACCTACAATGAGCAGTTCTTC. It translates to CATSPVTYNEQFF.

This clonotype was counted at least ten times. V gene TRBV18 combines with J gene TRBJ2-7; D gene ambiguous. Germline CDR1 KGHSH, CDR2 LQKENI. This CDR3 comprises 13 residues. Trimming pared 1 base from V and 4 bases from J, leaving 8 bases between. The DNA of the CDR3 is TGTGCCAGCTCACCACTTCCTTTATACGAGCAGTACTTC. Translated, it gives CASSPLPLYEQYF. Variable domain in full (rest from reference TRBV18 and TRBJ2-7): NAGVMQNPRHLVRRRGQEARLRCSPMKGHSHVYWYRQLPEEGLKFMVYLQKENIIDESGMPKERFSAEFPKEGPSILRIQQVVRGDSAAYFCASSPLPLYEQYFGPGTRLTVT.

The J gene is TRBJ2-7, the V gene TRBV18, with 10 bases fitting TRBD2. The trim removed 4 bases at V and 0 bases at J, leaving 21 bases unmatched. Germline V lookup: CDR1 KGHSH, CDR2 LQKENI. The length of the CDR3 is 21 residues. The CDR3 loop is CASSHGRPSGGAPSSSYEQYF. CDR3 bases: TGTGCCAGCTCACATGGGCGTCCTAGCGGGGGTGCCCCGTCGAGCTCCTACGAGCAGTACTTC.

In its sample, this clonotype was seen many times. The chain recombines TRBV20-1 with TRBJ2-1; D might be TRBD1 or TRBD2, each matching 5 bases. Trimming stripped 6 bases from V and 4 bases from J, with 13 bases between. Germline assignment: CDR1 DFQATT and CDR2 SNEGSKA (reference sequence). The CDR3 extends over 13 amino acids. As DNA, the CDR3 is TGCAGTGCCCCAGCGGACACTTACAATGAGCAGTTCTTC. Translated, it gives CSAPADTYNEQFF.

This clonotype was observed at least ten times. This CDR3 is CASSLGPTGGFGPYGYTF. Here the CDR3 DNA reads TGTGCCAGCAGCTTAGGCCCGACAGGGGGATTCGGCCCGTATGGCTACACCTTC. The rearrangement uses TRBV13 and TRBJ1-2, with 9 bases lining up with TRBD1. With 0 bases clipped from V and 5 bases from J, the junction kept 13 bases outside the gene matches. The germline gives CDR1 PRHDT, CDR2 FYEKMQ (reference sequence). The CDR3 extends over 18 amino acids.